This entry features one T cell receptor (beta chain) sequence. Its antigen is currently unknown. The sample originates from a study of STAT3 mutations in large granular lymphocyte leukemia. Study-level background: Immunosuppressive therapy was given to more than half of T-LGLL patients.

The CDR3 has 14 residues. Germline V gives CDR1 GTSNPN, CDR2 SVGIG (reference sequence). V was cut by 2 bases and J by 2 bases, with 10 bases left in between. Clones were read by immunoSEQ multiplex PCR, and TCRdb kept only the in-frame ones, dropping some. The profile shows 9,500 to 14,000 clones, 65% to 90% of them singletons. Study-wide results and caveats: In T-cell large granular lymphocyte leukemia, about half of patients showed multiple immunodominant subclonotypes.

The specimen was peripheral blood mononuclear cells. This sequence joins TRBV30 and TRBJ1-3; possibly TRBD1 for D (5 bases). This TCR came from an elderly man with T-cell large granular lymphocyte leukemia. Some clones in this sample may be carry-over from other donors' samples. The CDR3 DNA follows: TGTGCCTGGAGTTCAGGGTTCGCTGGAAACACCATATATTTT. Amino acids: CAWSSGFAGNTIYF.